The present T cell receptor beta chain was sequenced within a study of cytomegalovirus exposure and HLA in healthy donors (TCRdb year 2017). Some background on the complete study: An earlier analysis of some 550 of the donors reported about 250 Gb of sequence data and roughly 100 million unique TCR beta sequences from roughly 180 million T cells. Donor age, sex, ethnicity and CMV serostatus were compiled together with the repertoire data. All discovery cohort repertoires had been generated on a single sequencing platform. A later genetic analysis took genome-wide SNP genotypes for about 65% of the 666 donors and used that subset as a discovery cohort. An early release covering 550 to 650 HLA-typed donors comprised about 300 gigabases of sequencing data and roughly 86 million unique TCR sequences. To study patterns of TCR occurrence, a later analysis re-analyzed previously published TCR beta repertoires from under 750 donors and added high-resolution HLA genotyping. A separate validation cohort of 90 to 150 different subjects was used in addition to the roughly 620-subject first cohort. The study used immunosequencing to profile the T cell repertoires of 600 to 850 subjects and linked those repertoires to cytomegalovirus serostatus. The number of typed donors differed by locus: roughly 629-630 for A, B, C, DRB1 and DQB1; 522 for DQA1; around 580 for DPA1; and about 450 for DPB1. The study aimed to test whether signatures of past pathogen exposure could be identified by cataloging public T cell receptors. Both class I and class II loci were covered by HLA typing, at four-digit resolution. The later analysis used no new phenotypic data to find candidate immune exposures, relying instead on TCR beta sequences and their occurrence across donors. On average, around 240,000 unique TCR beta nucleotide sequences were sequenced per donor among fewer than 500 genotyped donors of the cohort, with roughly 18% of those sequences being non-productive. Of the roughly 390 genotyped donors, 70% to 90% were placed in the genetic ancestry cluster associated with self-reported Caucasian donors. Roughly 5 DR-DQ haplotypes were handled as single units for association and clustering, since linkage in the cohort was strong. To decide whether each TCR beta V gene segment behaved as functional or pseudogenic, an earlier analysis of fewer than 750 of the donors relied on high-throughput TCR beta sequencing. High-throughput TCR immunosequencing, statistical association of individual TCRs with disease status, and machine learning were combined to predict cytomegalovirus infection status. Results and caveats for the whole study, not just this receptor: In the study, 150 to 200 TCR beta chains were listed as associated with cytomegalovirus. According to a later genetic analysis, donors in an Asian-associated ancestry cluster had fewer N-insertions in productive TCRs than the approximately 670-donor mean. A further reported finding was that TCR beta sequences accurately predicted the HLA-A and HLA-B alleles for most subjects in the first cohort. Specific HLA alleles were associated with roughly 17,000 TCR beta sequences at a false discovery rate of 0.05 in a later analysis. In a later genetic analysis, a missense DCLRE1C variant was associated with V-gene and J-gene trimming of TCR beta chains, and the association was replicated in an independent cohort. Immune exposure information for the cohort was limited to CMV serostatus. Presence/absence analyses assumed roughly uniform sequencing depth across donors, an assumption that may not hold. In a later analysis, the rate of TCR association differed among HLA loci, with DRB1 alleles having the most associated TCRs and HLA-C alleles having the fewest. Because HLA typing was unavailable for some donors at each locus, only the typed subset was used in association tests. In vitro tests confirmed that a few of the cytomegalovirus-associated TCR beta chains recognize cytomegalovirus antigens. The cohort was sequenced for TCR beta chains only, and without alpha or paired-chain data the features that could be detected were limited. The authors suggested that the approach could potentially be generalized to other disease states and immunological phenotypes. The earlier analysis of a few hundred of the donors excluded 15 to 20 rarely observed V segments, including chromosome 9 orphons, because counts were too low. In a later analysis, HLA-associated TCR beta chains showed more clonal expansion and lower generation probabilities than non-associated chains that were equally common. Across donors, most TCR sequences were observed very rarely, whereas some public TCRs were present in many individuals. Because the 87-base-pair reads could not distinguish some IMGT-functional V segments, including TRBV6-2 and TRBV6-3, those segments were excluded. The sequencing pipeline was judged likely to have produced a cluster of highly shared sequence variants as a technical artifact. Correlated functional status among segregating V segments might be attributable to linkage disequilibrium, but an unknown experimental factor could not be ruled out. The classifier was reported to diagnose cytomegalovirus status with high specificity and sensitivity in both the original and validation cohorts. When HLA alleles, especially DR and DQ, strongly co-occurred, TCR associations were difficult to assign to individual alleles. In a later analysis, most CMV-associated TCR beta chains were found to appear HLA-restricted, with HLA associations seemingly driven largely by CMV exposure. In a later analysis, several top co-occurrence clusters were reported to appear linked to parvovirus B19, influenza, CMV and Epstein-Barr virus. In an earlier analysis of 587 of the donors, most TCR beta V segments appeared in productive rearrangements about 87% or about 30% of the time, broadly matching IMGT annotations.

The CDR3 runs 16 residues from the cysteine to the phenylalanine. The entry retains the CDR3 DNA only, 48 bases that are in frame from base 1. Sequences LNHDA (CDR1) and SQIVND (CDR2) are obtained from the germline V gene (reference sequence). V is pruned by 6 bases and J by 4 bases, leaving 13 bases of the junction without a gene match. Remarks on this clone: Its binding antigen is unknown. No clone much larger than this one lies a single base away; base qualities are absent.

The cohort comprised 666 healthy bone marrow donors. All cohort members were sampled while nominally healthy, although unrecorded immune exposures were likely present. The donor tested CMV seropositive and was one of the 289 seropositive cohort members. Each donor provided a peripheral blood sample, and peripheral blood mononuclear cells were used for TCR beta sequencing. Genomic DNA was extracted from the blood cell samples with the Qiagen DNeasy Blood Extraction Kit. Library preparation was by the immunoSEQ multiplex PCR assay. The multiplex PCR relied on a mix of 60 forward primers for TCR Vbeta segments and 13 reverse primers for TCR Jbeta segments. A multiplex PCR assay on genomic DNA amplified the CDR3 region of rearranged TCR beta genes. On the Illumina HiSeq System, the amplified TCR beta libraries were sequenced as 87-base-pair reads. The study's own analysis went as follows. In a later analysis, some 80 million unique TCR beta chains were counted across the 500 to 700 repertoires, and around 10 million of these chains were shared by at least two donors. Raw reads were error-corrected and collapsed into unique sequences by a nearest-neighbor algorithm in which closely related sequences were merged to remove PCR and sequencing errors. V, D and J gene segments were assigned by aligning CDR3 sequences to IMGT reference sequences. For a sequence to be retained, a match of at least six nucleotides to both a V gene segment and a J gene segment was required. A rearrangement counted as productive if the CDR3 had no stop codons and remained in frame with V and J, and every other rearrangement counted as non-productive. Following IMGT convention, CDR3 was defined as the stretch from the second conserved V-encoded cysteine up to the conserved J-encoded phenylalanine. The earlier analysis of about 590 of the donors excluded sequences that lacked an unambiguous match to a single V gene segment. In an earlier analysis of 587 of the donors, a V segment was called functional when productive rearrangements were above 56.7%, and segregating when the standard deviation between donors exceeded 5%. A statistical classification framework was built for diagnosing cytomegalovirus status from the catalog of TCR beta chain sequences. In a later analysis, TCR nucleotide sequences were compared against IMGT/GENE-DB human TR gene sequences so that V and J genes could be assigned. Using the TCRdist pipeline, a later analysis assigned CDR3 sequences along with most-parsimonious VDJ recombination scenarios. In a later analysis, each TCR beta chain was defined by its CDR3 amino acid sequence together with its V-gene family, and reads lacking a unique V-gene family were excluded. To address suspected cross-contamination and a sequencing artifact, a later analysis removed around 590 highly shared, low-generation-probability nucleotide sequences. In a later analysis, a clonal expansion index for each public chain was calculated from normalized within-repertoire ranks of inferred template counts. A later analysis computed generation probabilities with a VDJ recombination model fitted to out-of-frame rearrangements, and checked the results against IGoR. Hypergeometric tests were used in a later analysis to score TCR-TCR, TCR-HLA and TCR-CMV co-occurrence, with a repertoire-size bias correction applied to the TCR pairs. In a later analysis, false discovery rates were estimated by permuting HLA or CMV assignments 20 times. In a later analysis, co-occurring TCRs were grouped with DBSCAN, and TCRdist sequence similarity was added when clustering was performed within HLA-allele-positive subsets. Repertoires with fewer than 30,000 or more than 120,000 public chains were left out of co-occurrence clustering, as were several repertoires with anomalous nucleotide sharing. TCRdb re-hosts the immuneACCESS table, in-frame sequences only. Its copies lack some clones; in the studies checked, an unresolved V gene accounts for under half of them, and the cause for the rest is not known. V and J calls plus clone size are reproduced from that table; the DNA served to infer D and trimming. For this sample the table gives over 150,000 clones, of which about four fifths were detected only once. The ten most abundant clones make up around 4.8% of the sample.

The sequence was obtained from a girl aged 5-17 years in good health and CMV-seropositive. Specimen: PBMCs. The rearranged chain carries TRBV19 and TRBJ1-1, with 8 bases in between that match TRBD1. The CDR3 region: CASRREGQGASTEAFF. In nucleotide form, the sequence is TGTGCCAGTAGGAGGGAGGGGCAGGGGGCGAGCACTGAAGCTTTCTTT.